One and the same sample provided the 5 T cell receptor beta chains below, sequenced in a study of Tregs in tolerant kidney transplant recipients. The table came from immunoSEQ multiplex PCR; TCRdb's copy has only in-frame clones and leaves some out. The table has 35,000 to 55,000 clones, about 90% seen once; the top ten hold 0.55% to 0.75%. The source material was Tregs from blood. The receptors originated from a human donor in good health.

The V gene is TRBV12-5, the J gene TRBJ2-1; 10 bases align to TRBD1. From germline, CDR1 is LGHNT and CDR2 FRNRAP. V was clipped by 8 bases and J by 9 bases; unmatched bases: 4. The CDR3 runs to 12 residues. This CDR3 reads CASRQGASEQFF. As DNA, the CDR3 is TGTGCTAGTAGACAGGGGGCAAGTGAGCAGTTCTTC.

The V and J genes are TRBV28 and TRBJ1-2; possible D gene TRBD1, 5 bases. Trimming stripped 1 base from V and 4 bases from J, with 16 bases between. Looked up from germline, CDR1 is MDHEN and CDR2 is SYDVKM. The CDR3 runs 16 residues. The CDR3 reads CASSLSSGLRGYGYTF. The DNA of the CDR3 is TGTGCCAGCAGTTTATCCTCCGGACTTAGGGGCTATGGCTACACCTTC.

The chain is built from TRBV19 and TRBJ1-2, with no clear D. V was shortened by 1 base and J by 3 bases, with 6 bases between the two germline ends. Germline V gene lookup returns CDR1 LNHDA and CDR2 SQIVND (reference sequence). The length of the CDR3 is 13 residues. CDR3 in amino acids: CASSIVTYYGYTF. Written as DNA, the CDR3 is TGTGCCAGTAGTATAGTGACGTACTATGGCTACACCTTC.

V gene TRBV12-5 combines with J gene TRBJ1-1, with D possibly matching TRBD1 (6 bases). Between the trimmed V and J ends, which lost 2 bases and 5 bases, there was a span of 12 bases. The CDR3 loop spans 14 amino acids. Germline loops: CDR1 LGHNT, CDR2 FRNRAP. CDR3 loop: CASGLQRDNTEAFF. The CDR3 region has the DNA TGTGCTAGTGGTTTGCAACGGGACAATACTGAAGCTTTCTTT.

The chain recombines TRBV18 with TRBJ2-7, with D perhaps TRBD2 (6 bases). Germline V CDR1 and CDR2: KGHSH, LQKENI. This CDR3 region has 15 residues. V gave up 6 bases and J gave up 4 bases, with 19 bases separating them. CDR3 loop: CASSHIPGSGYEQYF. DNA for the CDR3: TGTGCCAGCTCGCACATCCCAGGGAGCGGGTACGAGCAGTACTTC.